This TCR beta chain came from a study of CD8 T cells in ankylosing spondylitis. The V end was cut by 4 bases, the J end by 5 bases, with 19 bases between. The CDR3 is 16 residues long. The germline CDR1 and CDR2 sequences are SGHRS and YFSETQ. Study results and limitations: For ankylosing spondylitis blood, a TCR beta motif of under ten highly homologous variants appeared characteristic. Relatively scarce in peripheral blood, disease-linked clones were CD8+. Disease-linked clones reportedly concentrated significantly in matched ankylosing spondylitis synovial fluid. Certain motif variants had earlier appeared in reactive arthritis synovial fluid and blood.

This clonotype was counted at least ten times. Its antigen is as yet unknown. In TCRdb, the 5' RACE reads were re-called with MiXCR into one record per CDR3 protein. The table includes about 320,000 distinct CDR3 sequences, under 14% detected once. Sequencing was done on a sample of blood, either unsorted or a sorted T cell fraction (not recorded which). This TCR derives from a female donor with ankylosing spondylitis or in good health (not recorded which). The chain is built from TRBV5-1 and TRBJ2-1, with TRBD2 as a possible D gene (7 bases). CDR3 nucleotides: TGCGCCAGCAGCCCACTTAGAGCGGGACATAACAATGAGCAGTTCTTC. Translating gives CASSPLRAGHNNEQFF.